This passage covers 15 T cell receptor beta chains from one sample sequenced in a study of cytomegalovirus exposure and HLA in healthy donors (dated by TCRdb to about 2017). Libraries were prepared through the immunoSEQ multiplex PCR assay. A mixture of 60 forward primers for TCR Vbeta segments and 13 reverse primers for TCR Jbeta segments was used in the multiplex PCR. In its TCRdb copy, this immuneACCESS table keeps in-frame sequences only and misses some clones. Where compared with another copy, unresolved V genes explain less than half of these, and the others have no known cause. This sample lists about 210,000 clones; around 88% were detected once. The leading ten clones occupy roughly 0.34% of the sample. Sequenced sample: PBMCs. The receptors stem from a woman in her 30s in good health and CMV-seronegative.

The rearrangement joins TRBV2 to TRBJ2-3; TRBD2 agrees at 14 bases. Looked up from germline, CDR1 is SNHLY and CDR2 is FYNNEI. This CDR3 contains 16 residues. V was pared by 7 bases and J by 6 bases, with 9 bases of the junction left unmatched. CDR3 coding DNA: TGTGCCAGCACGACCGGGACTAGCGGGAGTGGGGATACGCAGTATTTT. Protein sequence: CASTTGTSGSGDTQYF.

The rearrangement uses TRBV6-5 and TRBJ2-7; a weak D match, TRBD1 (6 bases). V was trimmed by 4 bases and J by 2 bases, leaving 12 bases between them. The CDR3 is made up of 14 amino acids. Germline V gene lookup returns CDR1 MNHEY and CDR2 SVGAGI. The CDR3 coding sequence is TGTGCCAGCAGTTTTCGACAGGAAACCTACGAGCAGTACTTC. Its translation is CASSFRQETYEQYF.

This chain uses TRBV30 with TRBJ2-1, with TRBD2 matching over 8 bases. After removal of 8 bases from V and 9 bases from J, the junction contained 9 bases not matched to a gene. This CDR3 is 12 amino acids long. CDR1 is GTSNPN, CDR2 SVGIG, per germline (reference sequence). CDR3 sequence: CAGSGGQGEQFF. The CDR3 DNA reads TGTGCCGGATCGGGGGGGCAGGGTGAGCAGTTCTTC.

Turning to this clone: At one of its ends the junction is not consistent with the germline gene, which may arise from a read error. The chain employs TRBV7-7 and TRBJ2-5; 8 bases fit TRBD1. CDR1 is SSHAT and CDR2 is FNYEAQ in the germline V gene (reference sequence). The CDR3 spans 13 residues. CDR3 region: CASSSDREETQYF. The CDR3 coding sequence is TGTGCTAGCAGCTCGGACAGGGAAGAGACCCAGTACTTC.

The chain couples TRBV10-2 to TRBJ2-7; 8 nucleotides match TRBD1. J lost 6 bases, V lost 7 bases, and 8 bases had no gene match. The CDR3 sequence is 13 residues long. Germline loops: CDR1 WSHSY, CDR2 SAAADI. The DNA for the CDR3 is TGCGCCAGCATGGACAGGGACATTGGCGAGCAGTACTTC. Its protein product is CASMDRDIGEQYF.

Here the CDR3 reads CASSDRAATEAFF. In DNA, the CDR3 is TGTGCCAGCAGTGACAGGGCGGCCACTGAAGCTTTCTTT. This rearrangement joins TRBV11-2 to TRBJ1-1; 7 bases align to TRBD1. The CDR3 runs 13 residues. V lost 6 bases, J lost 4 bases, and 5 bases stayed unmatched. Germline V gene sequence: CDR1 SGHAT, CDR2 FQNNGV.

The rearrangement links TRBV4-1 to TRBJ2-1; the match to TRBD2 covers 10 bases. This CDR3 contains 14 residues. V was clipped by 4 bases and J by 9 bases; unmatched bases: 6. From germline, CDR1 is MGHRA and CDR2 YSYEKL. Here the CDR3 DNA reads TGCGCCAGCAGCCTCAGCGGGGGGGCCAGTGAGCAGTTCTTC. Residues: CASSLSGGASEQFF.

Turning to this clone: A junction boundary mismatches the germline segment, possibly from a read error. The V gene is TRBV30, the J gene TRBJ2-5; no clear D. The CDR3 contains 13 residues. Per germline, CDR1 GTSNPN and CDR2 SVGIG (reference sequence). The DNA for the CDR3 is TGTGCCTACTCAACTGGGCTCCAAGGGACCCAGTACTTC. Translating gives CAYSTGLQGTQYF.

The gene calls are TRBV15 and TRBJ2-7; D is unresolved. The CDR3 covers 14 residues. V was pared by 0 bases and J by 3 bases, with 9 bases between. The germline CDR1 and CDR2 sequences are LNHNV and YYDKDF (reference sequence). The CDR3 DNA reads TGTGCCACCAGCAGAGATCGGGTAGACTACGAGCAGTACTTC. This codes for CATSRDRVDYEQYF.

The chain couples TRBV11-2 to TRBJ2-1; 7 bases are shared with TRBD1. CDR1 SGHAT and CDR2 FQNNGV come from the germline V gene. V lost 5 bases, J lost 2 bases, and 9 bases stayed unmatched. CDR3 length equals 16 residues. The CDR3 nucleotides read TGTGCCAGCAGCGGGAGACAGGGTCTTCCCTACAATGAGCAGTTCTTC. Protein sequence: CASSGRQGLPYNEQFF. The full variable domain, with the rest looked up from reference TRBV11-2 and TRBJ2-1, is EAGVAQSPRYKIIEKRQSVAFWCNPISGHATLYWYQQILGQGPKLLIQFQNNGVVDDSQLPKDRFSAERLKGVDSTLKIQPAKLEDSAVYLCASSGRQGLPYNEQFFGPGTRLTVL.

This clone was found a few times. V usage is TRBV7-2 and J usage is TRBJ2-5; a possible D gene is TRBD2 (5 bases). Between the trimmed V and J ends, which lost 7 bases and 0 bases, there was a span of 15 bases. The germline CDR1 and CDR2 sequences are SGHTA and FQGNSA. The CDR3 covers 15 residues. The CDR3 loop reads CASTLGGYYQETQYF. CDR3 DNA sequence: TGTGCCAGCACCCTCGGAGGCTACTACCAAGAGACCCAGTACTTC.

The chain has TRBV27 and TRBJ2-1, with 12 positions matching TRBD2. Germline-derived CDR1 and CDR2 are MNHEY and SMNVEV (reference sequence). This CDR3 is built from 14 residues. The trim removed 3 bases at V and 12 bases at J, leaving 6 bases unmatched. CDR3: CASSFGGLAGRQFF. Written as DNA, the CDR3 is TGTGCCAGCAGTTTTGGTGGACTAGCGGGACGGCAGTTCTTC.

V gene TRBV6-1 combines with J gene TRBJ2-7; TRBD1 is a possible D gene (6 bases). In germline, CDR1 is MNHNS, CDR2 SASEGT. The CDR3 is 14 amino acids. Trimming removed 7 bases from V and 4 bases from J, with 17 bases in between. The CDR3 sequence: CASTLTGTQYEQYF. The CDR3 DNA follows: TGTGCCAGCACCCTGACAGGTACCCAGTACGAGCAGTACTTC.

Only a few counts were recorded for this clone. The V gene is TRBV5-1, the J gene TRBJ1-1, with a tentative D call TRBD1 (5 bases). Germline CDR1 and CDR2: SGHRS and YFSETQ. This CDR3 is 14 amino acids long. The V end was cut by 5 bases, the J end by 2 bases, with 13 bases between. CDR3 amino acids: CASSLNGGNTEAFF. In nucleotides, the CDR3 is TGCGCCAGCAGTCTTAACGGGGGAAACACTGAAGCTTTCTTT.

The V and J genes are TRBV7-3 and TRBJ2-2; tentative D call: TRBD1 (6 bases). CDR1 SGHTA and CDR2 FQGTGA come from the germline V gene. There are 17 residues in the CDR3. V lost 5 bases and J 5 bases, leaving 21 bases between the germline ends. The CDR3 sequence is CASSLPDSLDRTGELFF. Here the CDR3 DNA reads TGTGCCAGCAGCCTCCCGGACAGCCTTGATAGGACCGGGGAGCTGTTTTTT.